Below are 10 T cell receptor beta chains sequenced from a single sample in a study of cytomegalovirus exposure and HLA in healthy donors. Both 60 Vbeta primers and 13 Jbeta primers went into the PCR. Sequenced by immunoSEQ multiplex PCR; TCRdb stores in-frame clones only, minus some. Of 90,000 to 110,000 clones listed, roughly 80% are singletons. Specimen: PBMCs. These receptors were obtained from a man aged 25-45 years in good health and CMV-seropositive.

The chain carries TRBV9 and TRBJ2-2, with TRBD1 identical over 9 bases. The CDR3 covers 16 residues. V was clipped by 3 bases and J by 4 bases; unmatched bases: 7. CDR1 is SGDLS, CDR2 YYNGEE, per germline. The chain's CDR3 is CASSATGGIGTGELFF. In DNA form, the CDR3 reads TGTGCCAGCAGCGCCACAGGGGGCATCGGCACCGGGGAGCTGTTTTTT.

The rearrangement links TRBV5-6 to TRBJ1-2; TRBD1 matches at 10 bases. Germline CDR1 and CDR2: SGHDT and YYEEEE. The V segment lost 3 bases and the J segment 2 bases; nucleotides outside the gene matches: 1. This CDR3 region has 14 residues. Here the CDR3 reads CASSSGQGNYGYTF. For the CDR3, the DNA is TGTGCCAGCAGCTCGGGACAGGGGAACTATGGCTACACCTTC. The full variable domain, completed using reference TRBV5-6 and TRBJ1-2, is DAGVTQSPTHLIKTRGQQVTLRCSPKSGHDTVSWYQQALGQGPQFIFQYYEEEERQRGNFPDRFSGHQFPNYSSELNVNALLLGDSALYLCASSSGQGNYGYTFGSGTRLTVV.

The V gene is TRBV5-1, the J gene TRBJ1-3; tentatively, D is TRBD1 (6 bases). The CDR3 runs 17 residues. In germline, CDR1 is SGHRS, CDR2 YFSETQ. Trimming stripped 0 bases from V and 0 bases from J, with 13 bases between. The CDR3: CASSLVGTPSSGNTIYF. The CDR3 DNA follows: TGCGCCAGCAGCTTGGTTGGGACACCGAGCTCTGGAAACACCATATATTTT.

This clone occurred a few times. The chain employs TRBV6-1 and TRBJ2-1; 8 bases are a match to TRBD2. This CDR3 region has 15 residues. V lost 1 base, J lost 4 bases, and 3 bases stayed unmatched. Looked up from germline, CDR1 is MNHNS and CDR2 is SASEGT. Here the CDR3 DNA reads TGTGCCAGCAGTGAAGTAGCGGGGACATACAATGAGCAGTTCTTC. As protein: CASSEVAGTYNEQFF.

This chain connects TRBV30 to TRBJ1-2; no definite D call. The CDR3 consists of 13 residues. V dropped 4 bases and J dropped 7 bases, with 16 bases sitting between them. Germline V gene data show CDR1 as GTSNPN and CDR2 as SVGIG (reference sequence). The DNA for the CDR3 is TGTGCCTGGACTCAGGACTGGATGGGTGGCTACACCTTC. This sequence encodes CAWTQDWMGGYTF.

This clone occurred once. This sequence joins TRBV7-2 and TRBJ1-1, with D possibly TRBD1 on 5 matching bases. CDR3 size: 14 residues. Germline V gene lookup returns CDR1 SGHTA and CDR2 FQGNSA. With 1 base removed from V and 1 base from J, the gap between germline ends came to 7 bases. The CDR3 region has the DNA TGTGCCAGCAGCTTAGAAACAGGGAACACTGAAGCTTTCTTT. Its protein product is CASSLETGNTEAFF.

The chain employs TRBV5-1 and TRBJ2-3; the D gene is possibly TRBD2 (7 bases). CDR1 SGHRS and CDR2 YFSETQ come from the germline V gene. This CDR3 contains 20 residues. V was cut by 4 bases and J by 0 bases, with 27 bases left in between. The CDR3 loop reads CASSGGLGGGRPSSTDTQYF. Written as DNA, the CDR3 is TGCGCCAGCAGCGGGGGGCTGGGCGGGGGCCGCCCGTCTAGCACAGATACGCAGTATTTT.

The CDR3 DNA reads as TGTGCCAGCAGTGAAGCCGCTAGCGTCCGTGAGCAGTTCTTC. Its translation is CASSEAASVREQFF. The chain recombines TRBV6-1 with TRBJ2-1; weak D call: TRBD2 (6 bases). This CDR3 is built from 14 residues. Germline CDR1 is MNHNS and CDR2 is SASEGT. Trimming stripped 0 bases from V and 9 bases from J, with 12 bases between.

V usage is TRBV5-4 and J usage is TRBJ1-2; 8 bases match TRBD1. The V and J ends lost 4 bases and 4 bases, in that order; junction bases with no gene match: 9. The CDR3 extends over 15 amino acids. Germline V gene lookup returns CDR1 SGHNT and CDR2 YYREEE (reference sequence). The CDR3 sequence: CASSPDRGRVYGYTF. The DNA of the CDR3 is TGTGCCAGCAGCCCTGACAGGGGTCGGGTCTATGGCTACACCTTC. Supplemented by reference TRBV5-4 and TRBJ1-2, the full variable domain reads ETGVTQSPTHLIKTRGQQVTLRCSSQSGHNTVSWYQQALGQGPQFIFQYYREEENGRGNFPPRFSGLQFPNYSSELNVNALELDDSALYLCASSPDRGRVYGYTFGSGTRLTVV.

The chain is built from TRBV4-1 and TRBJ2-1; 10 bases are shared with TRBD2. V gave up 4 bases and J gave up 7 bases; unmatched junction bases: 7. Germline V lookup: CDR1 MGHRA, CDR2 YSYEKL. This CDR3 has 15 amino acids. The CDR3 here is CASSLAPGLANEQFF. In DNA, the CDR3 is TGCGCCAGCAGCCTTGCCCCGGGACTAGCGAATGAGCAGTTCTTC.